This entry is about one T cell receptor beta chain. These data are taken from a study of blood T cell repertoires in COVID-19. On the study more broadly: Acute-phase and convalescent COVID-19 samples originated in the United States, Italy and Spain. Sample material is recorded as cDNA or gDNA derived from T cells, B-cell-depleted T cells, or PBMCs.

Original analysis: From reference gene primer amplification, estimates of nucleated cell counts were derived. Some clones are missing from TCRdb's copy, which holds only in-frame ones; the method was immunoSEQ multiplex PCR. That table supplies the V and J calls and clone size; D and trimming were determined from the DNA. The sample shows about 76,000 clones, 75% to 90% of them seen only once. This CDR3 region has 16 residues. The J segment lost 4 bases and the V segment lost 1 base, leaving 8 bases of the junction unmatched. CDR1 SGHRS and CDR2 YFSETQ come from the germline V gene. The genes are TRBV5-1 and TRBJ2-1; 7 positions agree with TRBD2. Sequencing was performed on peripheral blood. This receptor was obtained from a human donor in a cohort sampled during active COVID-19. The CDR3 spells CASSLSTSVRYNEQFF. DNA of the CDR3: TGCGCCAGCAGCTTGTCTACTAGCGTAAGATACAATGAGCAGTTCTTC.